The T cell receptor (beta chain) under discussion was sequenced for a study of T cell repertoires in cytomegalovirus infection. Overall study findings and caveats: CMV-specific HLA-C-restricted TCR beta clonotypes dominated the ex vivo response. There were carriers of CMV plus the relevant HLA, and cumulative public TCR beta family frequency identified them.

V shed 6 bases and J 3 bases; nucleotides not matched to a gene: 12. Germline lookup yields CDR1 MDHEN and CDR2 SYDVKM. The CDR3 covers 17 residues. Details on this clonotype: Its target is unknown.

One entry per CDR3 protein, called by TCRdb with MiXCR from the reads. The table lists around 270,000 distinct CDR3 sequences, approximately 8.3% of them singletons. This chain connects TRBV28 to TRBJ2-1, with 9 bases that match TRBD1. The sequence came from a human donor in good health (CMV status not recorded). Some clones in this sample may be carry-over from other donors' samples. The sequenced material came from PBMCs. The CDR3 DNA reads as TGTGCCAGCAGCGGGTCGGTCCTGACAGGGGGCTACAATGAGCAGTTCTTC. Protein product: CASSGSVLTGGYNEQFF.